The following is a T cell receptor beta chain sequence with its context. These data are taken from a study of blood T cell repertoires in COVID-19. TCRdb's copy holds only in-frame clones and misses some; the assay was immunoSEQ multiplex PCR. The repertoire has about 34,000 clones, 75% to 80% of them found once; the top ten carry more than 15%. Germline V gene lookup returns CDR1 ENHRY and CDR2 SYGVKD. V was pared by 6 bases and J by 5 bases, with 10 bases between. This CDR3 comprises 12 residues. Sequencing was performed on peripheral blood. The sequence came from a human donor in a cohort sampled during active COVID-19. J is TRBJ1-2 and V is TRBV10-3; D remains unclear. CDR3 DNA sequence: TGTGCCATCAGGGGATCGGGATATGGCTACACCTTC. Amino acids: CAIRGSGYGYTF.